The 4 T cell receptor beta chains below all came from one sample that was sequenced in a study of neurological immune-mediated disorders. TCRdb fed the 5' RACE reads into MiXCR, producing one record per CDR3 protein. The data show some 18,000 distinct CDR3 sequences, with 7.5% seen just once and 17% held by the top ten. Sequencing used CD8+ T cells from blood. The receptors here all came from a woman in her thirties with HTLV-1-associated myelopathy (HAM/TSP).

V is TRBV7-9 and J is TRBJ1-1; 7 nucleotides line up with TRBD1. This CDR3 region has 15 residues. CDR1 and CDR2 from the germline V gene are SEHNR and FQNEAQ (reference sequence). V was clipped by 3 bases and J by 1 base; unmatched bases: 5. As DNA, the CDR3 is TGTGCCAGCAGCTTCTCCGGGACAGCGAACACTGAAGCTTTCTTT. This gives the protein CASSFSGTANTEAFF.

This clonotype occurred many times. This sequence joins TRBV20-1 and TRBJ1-5; D might be TRBD1 (5 bases). Germline assignment: CDR1 DFQATT and CDR2 SNEGSKA (reference sequence). The length of the CDR3 is 12 residues. The V and J ends lost 5 bases and 5 bases respectively, with 10 bases between them. The CDR3 spells CSAGDDYQPQHF. The CDR3 DNA sequence: TGCAGTGCTGGGGACGATTATCAGCCCCAGCATTTT.

Ten or more counts support this clonotype. This chain joins TRBV7-9 and TRBJ1-2, with TRBD1 as a possible D gene (5 bases). In germline, CDR1 is SEHNR, CDR2 FQNEAQ (reference sequence). The CDR3 consists of 15 residues. Trimming cost V 4 bases and J 4 bases, with 16 bases left between them. This chain's CDR3 is CASSSRDGPFYGYTF. DNA of the CDR3: TGTGCCAGCAGCTCCAGGGACGGCCCCTTCTATGGCTACACCTTC. The whole variable domain, remainder taken from reference TRBV7-9 and TRBJ1-2, is DTGVSQNPRHKITKRGQNVTFRCDPISEHNRLYWYRQTLGQGPEFLTYFQNEAQLEKSRLLSDRFSAERPKGSFSTLEIQRTEQGDSAMYLCASSSRDGPFYGYTFGSGTRLTVV.

There are many counts of this clonotype. The V and J genes are TRBV5-1 and TRBJ2-1; D is uncertain. CDR1 and CDR2 from the germline V gene are SGHRS and YFSETQ. The CDR3 runs to 12 residues. Trimming pared 2 bases from V and 1 base from J, leaving 1 base between. CDR3 loop: CASSLSYNEQFF. The CDR3 DNA sequence: TGCGCCAGCAGCTTATCCTACAATGAGCAGTTCTTC.